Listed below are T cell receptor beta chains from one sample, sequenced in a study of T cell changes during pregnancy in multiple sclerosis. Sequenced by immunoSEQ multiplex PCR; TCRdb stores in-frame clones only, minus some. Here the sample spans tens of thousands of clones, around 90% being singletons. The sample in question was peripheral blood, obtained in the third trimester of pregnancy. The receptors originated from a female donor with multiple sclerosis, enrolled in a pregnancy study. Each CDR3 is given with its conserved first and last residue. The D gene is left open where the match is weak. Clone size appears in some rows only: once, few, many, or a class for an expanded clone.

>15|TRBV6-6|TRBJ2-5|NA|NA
CASSSPQAGSETQYF
TGTGCCAGCAGTTCCCCGCAGGCCGGATCGGAGACCCAGTACTTC
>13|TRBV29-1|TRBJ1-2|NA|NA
CSVYYRANYGYTF
TGCAGCGTTTATTACAGGGCTAACTATGGCTACACCTTC
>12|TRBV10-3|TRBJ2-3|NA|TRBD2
CAISGGADTQYF
TGTGCCATCAGCGGGGGGGCAGATACGCAGTATTTT
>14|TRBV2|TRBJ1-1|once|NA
CASSVRARVTEAFF
TGTGCCAGCAGTGTAAGAGCACGGGTCACTGAAGCTTTCTTT
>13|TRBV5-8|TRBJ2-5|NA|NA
CASSTRGRETQYF
TGTGCCAGCAGCACCAGGGGTAGGGAGACCCAGTACTTC
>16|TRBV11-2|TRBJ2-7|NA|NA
CASSLFSGTNPQEQYF
TGTGCCAGCAGCCTCTTCTCGGGAACCAACCCCCAGGAGCAGTACTTC
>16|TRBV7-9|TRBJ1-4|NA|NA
CASSRDTGPTNEKLFF
TGTGCCAGCAGCCGCGACACAGGGCCAACTAATGAAAAACTGTTTTTT
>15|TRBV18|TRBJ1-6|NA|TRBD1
CASSSRTGRNSPLHF
TGTGCCAGCTCATCCCGGACAGGGAGGAATTCACCCCTCCACTTT
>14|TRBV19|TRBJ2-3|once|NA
CASRATPSTDTQYF
TGTGCCAGTCGAGCGACCCCTAGCACAGATACGCAGTATTTT
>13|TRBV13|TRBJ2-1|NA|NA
CASAAVSYNEQFF
TGTGCCAGCGCGGCAGTCTCCTACAATGAGCAGTTCTTC
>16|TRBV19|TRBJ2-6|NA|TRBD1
CASSPGTGRGANVLTF
TGTGCCAGTAGTCCCGGGACAGGGCGTGGGGCCAACGTCCTGACTTTC
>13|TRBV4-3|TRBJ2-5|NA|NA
CASSQGRGETQYF
TGCGCCAGCAGCCAAGGGCGAGGGGAGACCCAGTACTTC
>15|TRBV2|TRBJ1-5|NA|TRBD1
CASSQQGAGDGPQHF
TGTGCCAGCAGTCAACAGGGGGCAGGGGATGGGCCCCAGCATTTT
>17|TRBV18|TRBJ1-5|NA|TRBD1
CASSPDRVGSSNQPQHF
TGTGCCAGCTCACCAGACAGGGTCGGGTCTAGCAATCAGCCCCAGCATTTT
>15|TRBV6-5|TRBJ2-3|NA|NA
CASSYSPGEEDTQYF
TGTGCCAGCAGTTACTCGCCGGGTGAGGAAGATACGCAGTATTTT
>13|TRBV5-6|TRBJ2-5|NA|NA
CASSQGPRETQYF
TGTGCCAGCAGCCAGGGCCCTCGGGAGACCCAGTACTTC
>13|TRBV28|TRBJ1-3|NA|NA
CASSWGWGNTIYF
TGTGCCAGCAGTTGGGGCTGGGGAAACACCATATATTTT
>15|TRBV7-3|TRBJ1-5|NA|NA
CASSRRGAWNQPQHF
TGTGCCAGCAGTCGTCGGGGGGCCTGGAATCAGCCCCAGCATTTT
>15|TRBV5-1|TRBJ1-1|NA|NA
CASSSGQYTNTEAFF
TGCGCCAGCAGCAGTGGACAGTACACCAACACTGAAGCTTTCTTT
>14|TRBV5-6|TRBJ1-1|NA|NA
CASSLVGSSTEAFF
TGTGCCAGCAGCTTGGTCGGGTCAAGCACTGAAGCTTTCTTT
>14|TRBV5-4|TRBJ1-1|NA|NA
CASSRNTKNTEAFF
TGTGCCAGCAGCCGGAACACTAAGAACACTGAAGCTTTCTTT
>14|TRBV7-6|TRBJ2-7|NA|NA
CASSPPEAPYEQYF
TGTGCCAGCAGCCCCCCGGAGGCTCCCTACGAGCAGTACTTC
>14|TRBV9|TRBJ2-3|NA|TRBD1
CASSFDRGTDTQYF
TGTGCCAGCAGCTTTGACAGGGGCACAGATACGCAGTATTTT
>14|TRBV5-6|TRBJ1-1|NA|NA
CASIPAGANTEAFF
TGTGCCAGCATTCCGGCAGGGGCGAACACTGAAGCTTTCTTT
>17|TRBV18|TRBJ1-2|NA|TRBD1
CASSRTGGEAANYGYTF
TGTGCCAGCTCACGAACAGGGGGCGAGGCGGCTAACTATGGCTACACCTTC